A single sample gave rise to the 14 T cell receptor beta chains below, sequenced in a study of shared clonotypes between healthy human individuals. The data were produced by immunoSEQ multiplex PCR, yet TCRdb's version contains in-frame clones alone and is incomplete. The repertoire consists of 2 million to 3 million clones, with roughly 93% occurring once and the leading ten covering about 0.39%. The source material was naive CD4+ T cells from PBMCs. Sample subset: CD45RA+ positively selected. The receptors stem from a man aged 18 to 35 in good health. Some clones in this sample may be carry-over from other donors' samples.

The CDR3: CASSQLAGWNGEQFF. Here the CDR3 DNA reads TGTGCCAGCAGCCAACTAGCGGGGTGGAATGGTGAGCAGTTCTTC. The chain is built from TRBV9 and TRBJ2-1; 10 nucleotides match TRBD2. CDR1 is SGDLS, CDR2 YYNGEE, per germline. The CDR3 has 15 amino acids. After removal of 4 bases from V and 9 bases from J, the junction contained 10 bases not matched to a gene.

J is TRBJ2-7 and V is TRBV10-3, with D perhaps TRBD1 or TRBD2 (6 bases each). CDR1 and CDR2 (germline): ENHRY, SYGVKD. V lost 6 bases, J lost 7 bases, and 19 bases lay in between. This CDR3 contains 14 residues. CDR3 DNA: TGTGCCATCAGCAGAGACAGGAAGGCGGGGGAGCAGTACTTC. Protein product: CAISRDRKAGEQYF.

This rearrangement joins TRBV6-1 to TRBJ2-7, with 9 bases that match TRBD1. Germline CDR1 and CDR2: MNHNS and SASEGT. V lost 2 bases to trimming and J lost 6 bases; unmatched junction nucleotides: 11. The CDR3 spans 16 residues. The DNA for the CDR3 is TGTGCCAGCAGTGAACCTAACTCCGGGACAGGGAGCGAGCAGTACTTC. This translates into CASSEPNSGTGSEQYF.

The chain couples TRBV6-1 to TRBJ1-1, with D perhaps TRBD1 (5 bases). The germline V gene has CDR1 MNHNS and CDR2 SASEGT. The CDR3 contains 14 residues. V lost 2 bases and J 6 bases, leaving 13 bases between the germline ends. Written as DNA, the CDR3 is TGTGCCAGCAGTGAACGCCAGGGAGGTCCTGAAGCTTTCTTT. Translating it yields CASSERQGGPEAFF.

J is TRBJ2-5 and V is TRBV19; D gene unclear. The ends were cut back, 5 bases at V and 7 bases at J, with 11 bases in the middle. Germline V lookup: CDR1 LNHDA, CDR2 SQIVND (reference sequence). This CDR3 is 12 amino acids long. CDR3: CASSVLRGTQYF. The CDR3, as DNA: TGTGCCAGTAGTGTTCTAAGAGGGACCCAGTACTTC.

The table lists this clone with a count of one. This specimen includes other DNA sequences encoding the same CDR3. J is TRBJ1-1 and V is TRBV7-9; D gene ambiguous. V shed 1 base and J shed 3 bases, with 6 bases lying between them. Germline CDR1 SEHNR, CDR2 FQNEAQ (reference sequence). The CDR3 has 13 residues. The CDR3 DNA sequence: TGTGCCAGCAGCTTAGATCAGGACACTGAAGCTTTCTTT. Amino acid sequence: CASSLDQDTEAFF.

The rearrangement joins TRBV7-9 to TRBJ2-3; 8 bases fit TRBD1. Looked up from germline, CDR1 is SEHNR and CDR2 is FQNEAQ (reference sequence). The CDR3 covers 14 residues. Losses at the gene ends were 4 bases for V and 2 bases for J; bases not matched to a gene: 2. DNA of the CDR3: TGTGCCAGCAGCTCGGACAGGGTCACAGATACGCAGTATTTT. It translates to CASSSDRVTDTQYF.

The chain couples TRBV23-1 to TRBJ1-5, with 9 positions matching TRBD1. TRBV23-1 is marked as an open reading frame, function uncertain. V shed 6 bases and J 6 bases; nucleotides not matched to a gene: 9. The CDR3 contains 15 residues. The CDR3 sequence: CASSSRDRASQPQHF. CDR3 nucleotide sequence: TGCGCCAGCAGCTCCCGGGACAGGGCGTCTCAGCCCCAGCATTTT.

The CDR3 reads CASSRTAFQFF. Written as DNA, the CDR3 is TGTGCCAGCAGCAGAACGGCTTTTCAGTTCTTC. The chain carries TRBV28 and TRBJ2-1; D unclear. Trimming removed 6 bases at V and 13 bases at J, with 13 bases between. From germline, CDR1 is MDHEN and CDR2 SYDVKM. CDR3 size: 11 residues.

The CDR3 sequence is CASTSGRMLVETQYF. The CDR3 DNA reads TGTGCCAGCACTAGCGGGAGGATGTTAGTAGAGACCCAGTACTTC. The chain uses TRBV30 and TRBJ2-5; 12 nucleotides line up with TRBD2. The CDR3 totals 15 residues. Germline V CDR1 and CDR2: GTSNPN, SVGIG (reference sequence). Unmatched junction bases numbered 11, after V lost 8 bases and J lost 4 bases.

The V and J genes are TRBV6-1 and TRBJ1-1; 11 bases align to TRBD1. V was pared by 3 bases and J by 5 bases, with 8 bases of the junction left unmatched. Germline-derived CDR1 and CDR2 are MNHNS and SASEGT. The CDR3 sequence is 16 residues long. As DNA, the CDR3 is TGTGCCAGCAGTGAGACACTGGGACAGGGGGTTACTGAAGCTTTCTTT. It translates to CASSETLGQGVTEAFF.

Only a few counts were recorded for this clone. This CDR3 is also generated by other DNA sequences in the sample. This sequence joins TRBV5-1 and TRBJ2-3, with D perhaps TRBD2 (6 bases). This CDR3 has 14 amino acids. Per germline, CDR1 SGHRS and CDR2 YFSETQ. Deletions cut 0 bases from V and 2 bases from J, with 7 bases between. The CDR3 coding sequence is TGCGCCAGCAGCTTGGGCGGGGACACAGATACGCAGTATTTT. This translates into CASSLGGDTDTQYF.

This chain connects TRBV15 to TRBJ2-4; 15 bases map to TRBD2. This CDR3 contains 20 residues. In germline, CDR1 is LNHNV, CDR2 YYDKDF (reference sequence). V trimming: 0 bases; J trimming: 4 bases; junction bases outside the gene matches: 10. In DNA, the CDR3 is TGTGCCACCAGCAGAGATCAGAGGACTAGCGGGAGGGGGGAGAAAAACATTCAGTACTTC. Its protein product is CATSRDQRTSGRGEKNIQYF.

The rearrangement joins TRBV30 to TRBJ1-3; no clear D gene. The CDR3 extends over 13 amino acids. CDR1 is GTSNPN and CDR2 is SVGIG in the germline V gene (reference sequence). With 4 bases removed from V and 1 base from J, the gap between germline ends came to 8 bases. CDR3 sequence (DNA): TGTGCCTGGAACCCAGTGTCTGGAAACACCATATATTTT. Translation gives CAWNPVSGNTIYF.